This T cell receptor beta chain is from a study of shared clonotypes between healthy human individuals. At the level of the study: Three CD4 naive, three CD4 memory, two CD8 naive and one CD8 memory plate were used per donor. Broader study findings: Generally, estimated richness proved larger in naive subsets than it did in memory subsets. Clonotype sharing among donors was expected to depend on sequencing depth.

The donor population consisted of healthy HIV-negative adults with no recent acute infections or vaccinations. A remark on this clone: As yet, its antigen is unknown.

This table comes from immunoSEQ multiplex PCR, and its TCRdb copy is limited to in-frame clones, with some not included. This sample has hundreds of thousands of clones, with about three quarters found just once. Germline V gives CDR1 SQVTM, CDR2 ANQGSEA. The CDR3 contains 16 residues. Trimming removed 6 bases at V and 0 bases at J, with 15 bases between. The rearrangement uses TRBV29-1 and TRBJ2-6; D gene unclear. This TCR derives from a young woman in good health. Source material: memory CD4+ T cells sorted from blood. Subset reported: CD45RA-negative fraction. CDR3 residues: CSVISYKHSGANVLTF. The CDR3 DNA reads as TGCAGCGTCATAAGTTACAAACACTCTGGGGCCAACGTCCTGACTTTC.